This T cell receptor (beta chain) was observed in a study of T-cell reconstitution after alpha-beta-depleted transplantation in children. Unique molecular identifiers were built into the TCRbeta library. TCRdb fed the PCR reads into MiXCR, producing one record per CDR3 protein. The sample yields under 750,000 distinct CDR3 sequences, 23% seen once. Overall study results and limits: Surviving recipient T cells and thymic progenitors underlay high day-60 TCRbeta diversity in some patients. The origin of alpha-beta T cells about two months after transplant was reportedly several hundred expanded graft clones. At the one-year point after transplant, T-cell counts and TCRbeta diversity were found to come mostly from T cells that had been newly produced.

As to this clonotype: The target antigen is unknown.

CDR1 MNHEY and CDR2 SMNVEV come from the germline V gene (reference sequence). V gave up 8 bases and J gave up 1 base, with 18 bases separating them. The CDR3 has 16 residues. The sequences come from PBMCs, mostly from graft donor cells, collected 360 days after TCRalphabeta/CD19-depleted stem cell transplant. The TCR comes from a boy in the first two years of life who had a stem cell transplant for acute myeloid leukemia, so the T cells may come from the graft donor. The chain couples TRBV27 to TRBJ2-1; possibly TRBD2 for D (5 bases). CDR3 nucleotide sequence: TGTGCCAGCCGGCTTTTGAGTCGGGGATCCTACAATGAGCAGTTCTTC. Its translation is CASRLLSRGSYNEQFF.